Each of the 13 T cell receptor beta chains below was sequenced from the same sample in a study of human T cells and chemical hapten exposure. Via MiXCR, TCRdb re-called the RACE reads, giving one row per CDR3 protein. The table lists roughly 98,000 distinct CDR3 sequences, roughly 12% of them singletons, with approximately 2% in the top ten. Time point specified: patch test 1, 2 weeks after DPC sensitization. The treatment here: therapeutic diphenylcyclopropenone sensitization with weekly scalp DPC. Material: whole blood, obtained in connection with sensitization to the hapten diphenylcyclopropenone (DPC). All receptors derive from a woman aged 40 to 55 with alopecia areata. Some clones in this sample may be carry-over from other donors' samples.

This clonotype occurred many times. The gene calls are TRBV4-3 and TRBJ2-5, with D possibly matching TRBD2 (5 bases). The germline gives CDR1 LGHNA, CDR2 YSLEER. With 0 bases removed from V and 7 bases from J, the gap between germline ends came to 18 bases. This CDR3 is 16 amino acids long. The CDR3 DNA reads TGCGCCAGCAGCCAAGATTTCCTAGAGGCGGGCGGGACCCAGTACTTC. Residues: CASSQDFLEAGGTQYF.

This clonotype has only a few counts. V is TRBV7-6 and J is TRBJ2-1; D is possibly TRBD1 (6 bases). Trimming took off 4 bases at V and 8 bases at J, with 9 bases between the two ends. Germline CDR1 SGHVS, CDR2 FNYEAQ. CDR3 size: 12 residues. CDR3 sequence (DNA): TGTGCCAGCAGCTGGGCAGGGGATGAGCAGTTCTTC. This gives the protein CASSWAGDEQFF.

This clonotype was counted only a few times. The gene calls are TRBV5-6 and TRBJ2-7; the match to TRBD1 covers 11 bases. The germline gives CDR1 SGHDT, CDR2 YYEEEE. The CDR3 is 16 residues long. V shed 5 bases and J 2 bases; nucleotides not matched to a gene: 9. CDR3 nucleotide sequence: TGTGCCAGCAGTTCCCTCCTGGGACAGGGGGCCTACGAGCAGTACTTC. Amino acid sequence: CASSSLLGQGAYEQYF. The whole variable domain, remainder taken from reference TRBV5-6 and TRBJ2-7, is DAGVTQSPTHLIKTRGQQVTLRCSPKSGHDTVSWYQQALGQGPQFIFQYYEEEERQRGNFPDRFSGHQFPNYSSELNVNALLLGDSALYLCASSSLLGQGAYEQYFGPGTRLTVT.

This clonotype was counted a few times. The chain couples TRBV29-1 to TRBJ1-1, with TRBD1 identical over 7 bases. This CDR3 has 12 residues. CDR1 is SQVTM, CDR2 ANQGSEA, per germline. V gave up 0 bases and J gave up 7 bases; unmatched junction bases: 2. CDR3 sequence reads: CSVEDGTVEAFF. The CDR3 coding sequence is TGCAGCGTTGAAGATGGGACAGTTGAAGCTTTCTTT. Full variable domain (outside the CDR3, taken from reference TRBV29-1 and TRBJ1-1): SAVISQKPSRDICQRGTSLTIQCQVDSQVTMMFWYRQQPGQSLTLIATANQGSEATYESGFVIDKFPISRPNLTFSTLTVSNMSPEDSSIYLCSVEDGTVEAFFGQGTRLTVV.

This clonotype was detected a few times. The CDR3 loop reads CASSPLVGGKSNVLTF. CDR3 sequence (DNA): TGTGCCAGCAGCCCCCTAGTAGGGGGTAAGAGCAACGTCCTGACTTTC. J is TRBJ2-6 and V is TRBV11-2; maybe TRBD1 (6 bases). Trimming removed 5 bases at V and 9 bases at J, with 20 bases between. Germline lookup yields CDR1 SGHAT and CDR2 FQNNGV. The CDR3 consists of 16 residues.

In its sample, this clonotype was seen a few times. Here the CDR3 DNA reads TGTGCCAGCAGCTTTCATGAAGGGCTCCACAATGAGCAGTTCTTC. Amino acid sequence: CASSFHEGLHNEQFF. The gene calls are TRBV7-2 and TRBJ2-1; D gene uncertain. V lost 3 bases and J lost 5, with 14 bases in between. The V gene's germline CDR1 is SGHTA and CDR2 FQGNSA. The length of the CDR3 is 15 residues. Full variable domain (missing parts from reference TRBV7-2 and TRBJ2-1): GAGVSQSPSNKVTEKGKDVELRCDPISGHTALYWYRQSLGQGLEFLIYFQGNSAPDKSGLPSDRFSAERTGGSVSTLTIQRTQQEDSAVYLCASSFHEGLHNEQFFGPGTRLTVL.

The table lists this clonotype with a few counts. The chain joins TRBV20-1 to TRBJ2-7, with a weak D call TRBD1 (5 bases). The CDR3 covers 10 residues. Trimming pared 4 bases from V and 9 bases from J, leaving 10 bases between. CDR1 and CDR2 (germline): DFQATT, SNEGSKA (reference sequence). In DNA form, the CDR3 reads TGCAGTGCTAAGACTGGGGCGCAGTACTTC. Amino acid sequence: CSAKTGAQYF.

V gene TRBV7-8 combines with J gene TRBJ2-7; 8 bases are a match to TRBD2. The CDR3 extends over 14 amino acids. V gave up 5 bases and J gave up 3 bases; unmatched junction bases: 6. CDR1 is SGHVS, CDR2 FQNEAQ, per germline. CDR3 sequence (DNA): TGTGCCAGCAGCCTACACGGGGGGGGCTACGAGCAGTACTTC. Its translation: CASSLHGGGYEQYF.

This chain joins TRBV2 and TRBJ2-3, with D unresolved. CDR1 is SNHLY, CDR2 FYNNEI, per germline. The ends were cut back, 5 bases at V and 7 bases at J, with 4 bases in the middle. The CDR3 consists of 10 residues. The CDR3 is CASSRNTQYF. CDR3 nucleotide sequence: TGTGCCAGCAGTCGGAATACGCAGTATTTT.

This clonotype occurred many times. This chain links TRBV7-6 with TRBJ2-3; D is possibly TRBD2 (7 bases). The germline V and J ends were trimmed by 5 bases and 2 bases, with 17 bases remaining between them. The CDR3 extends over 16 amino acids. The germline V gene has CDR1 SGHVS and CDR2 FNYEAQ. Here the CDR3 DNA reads TGTGCCAGCAGCCCCCGAGGGGGACTAATCACAGATACGCAGTATTTT. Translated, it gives CASSPRGGLITDTQYF.

The CDR3 DNA sequence: TGTGCCAGCAGTTTCGGCAGGCCCAATGAGCAGTTCTTC. Translated, it gives CASSFGRPNEQFF. This chain connects TRBV12-3 or TRBV12-4 to TRBJ2-1; D is unresolved. Trimming took 3 bases from V and 6 from J, leaving 9 bases between them. This CDR3 region has 13 residues.

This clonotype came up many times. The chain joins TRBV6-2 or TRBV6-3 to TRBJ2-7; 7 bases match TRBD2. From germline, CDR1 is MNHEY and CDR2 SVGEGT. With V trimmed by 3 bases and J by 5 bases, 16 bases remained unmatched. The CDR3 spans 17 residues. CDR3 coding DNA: TGTGCCAGCAGTTATAGCCGGGCGGGAGCCAGGTTGCACGAGCAGTACTTC. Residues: CASSYSRAGARLHEQYF.

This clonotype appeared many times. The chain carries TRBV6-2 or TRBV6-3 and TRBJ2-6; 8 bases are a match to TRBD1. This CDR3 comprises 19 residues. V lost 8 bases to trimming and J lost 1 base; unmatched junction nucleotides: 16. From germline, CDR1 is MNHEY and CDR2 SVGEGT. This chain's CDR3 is CASDILGGQGRSGANVLTF. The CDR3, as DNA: TGTGCCAGCGACATATTGGGCGGACAGGGACGATCTGGGGCCAACGTCCTGACTTTC.